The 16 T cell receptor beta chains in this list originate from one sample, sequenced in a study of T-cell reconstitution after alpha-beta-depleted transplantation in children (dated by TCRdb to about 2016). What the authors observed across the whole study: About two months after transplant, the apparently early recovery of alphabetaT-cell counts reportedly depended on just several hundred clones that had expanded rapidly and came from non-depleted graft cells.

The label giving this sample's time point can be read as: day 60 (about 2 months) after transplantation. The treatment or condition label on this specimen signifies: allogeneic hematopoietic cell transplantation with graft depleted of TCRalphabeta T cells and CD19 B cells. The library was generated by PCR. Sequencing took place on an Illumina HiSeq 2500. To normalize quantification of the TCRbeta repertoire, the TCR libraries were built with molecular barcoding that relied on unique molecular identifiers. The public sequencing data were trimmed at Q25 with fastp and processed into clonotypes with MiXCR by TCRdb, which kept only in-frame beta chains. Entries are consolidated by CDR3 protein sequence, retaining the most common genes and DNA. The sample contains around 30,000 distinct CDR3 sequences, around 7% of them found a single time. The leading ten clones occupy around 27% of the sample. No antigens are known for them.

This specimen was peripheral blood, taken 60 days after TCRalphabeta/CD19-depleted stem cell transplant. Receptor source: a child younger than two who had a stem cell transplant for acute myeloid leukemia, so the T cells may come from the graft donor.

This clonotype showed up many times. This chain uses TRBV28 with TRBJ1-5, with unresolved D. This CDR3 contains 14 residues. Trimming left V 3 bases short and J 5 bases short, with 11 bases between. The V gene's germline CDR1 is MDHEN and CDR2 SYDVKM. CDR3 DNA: TGTGCCAGCAGTTTTCTGGCCACATATCAGCCCCAGCATTTT. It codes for CASSFLATYQPQHF.

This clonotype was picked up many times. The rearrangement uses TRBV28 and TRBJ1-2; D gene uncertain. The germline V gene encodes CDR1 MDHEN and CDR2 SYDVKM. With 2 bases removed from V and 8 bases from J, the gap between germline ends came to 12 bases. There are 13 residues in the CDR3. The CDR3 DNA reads TGTGCCAGCAGTTTAGGAGGGCGTTGGGGCTACACCTTC. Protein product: CASSLGGRWGYTF.

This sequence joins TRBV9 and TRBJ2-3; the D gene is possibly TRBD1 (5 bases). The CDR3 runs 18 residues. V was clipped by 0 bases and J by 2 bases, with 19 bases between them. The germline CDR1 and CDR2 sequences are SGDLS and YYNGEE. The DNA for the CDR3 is TGTGCCAGCAGCGTAGAGTCTTCCCCAGGGCCAACCACAGATACGCAGTATTTT. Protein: CASSVESSPGPTTDTQYF.

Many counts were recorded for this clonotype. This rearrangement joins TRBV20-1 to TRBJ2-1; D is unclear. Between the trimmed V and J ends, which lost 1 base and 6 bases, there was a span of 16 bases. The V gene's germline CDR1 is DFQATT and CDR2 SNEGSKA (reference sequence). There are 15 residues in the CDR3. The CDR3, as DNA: TGCAGTGCTAGAGGGTTCATAGTATCCCTCAATGAGCAGTTCTTC. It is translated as CSARGFIVSLNEQFF.

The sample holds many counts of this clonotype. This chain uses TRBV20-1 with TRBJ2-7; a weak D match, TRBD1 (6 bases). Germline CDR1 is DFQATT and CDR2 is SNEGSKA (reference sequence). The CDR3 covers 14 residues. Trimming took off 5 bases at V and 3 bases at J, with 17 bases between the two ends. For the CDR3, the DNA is TGCAGTGCTTCTGACAGGTCTATAGGCTACGAGCAGTACTTC. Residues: CSASDRSIGYEQYF.

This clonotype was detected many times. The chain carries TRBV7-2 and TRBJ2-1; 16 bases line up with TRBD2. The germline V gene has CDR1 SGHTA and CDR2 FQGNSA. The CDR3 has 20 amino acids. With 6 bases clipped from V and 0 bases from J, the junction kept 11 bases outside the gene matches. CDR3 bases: TGTGCCAGCAGGCTTTACTCGGGACTAGCGGGAGGGGGCTCCTACAATGAGCAGTTCTTC. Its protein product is CASRLYSGLAGGGSYNEQFF.

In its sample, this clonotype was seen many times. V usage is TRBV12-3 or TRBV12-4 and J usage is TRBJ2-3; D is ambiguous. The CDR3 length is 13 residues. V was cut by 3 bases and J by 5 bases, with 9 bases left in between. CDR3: CASSLGDGDTQYF. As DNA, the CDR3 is TGTGCCAGCAGTTTGGGCGACGGAGATACGCAGTATTTT.

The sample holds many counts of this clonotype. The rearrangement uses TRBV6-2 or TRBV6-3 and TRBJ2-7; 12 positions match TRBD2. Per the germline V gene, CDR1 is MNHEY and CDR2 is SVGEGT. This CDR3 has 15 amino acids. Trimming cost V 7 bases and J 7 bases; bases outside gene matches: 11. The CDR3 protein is CASKTRLAGAREQYF. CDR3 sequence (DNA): TGTGCCAGCAAGACAAGACTAGCGGGAGCTCGAGAGCAGTACTTC.

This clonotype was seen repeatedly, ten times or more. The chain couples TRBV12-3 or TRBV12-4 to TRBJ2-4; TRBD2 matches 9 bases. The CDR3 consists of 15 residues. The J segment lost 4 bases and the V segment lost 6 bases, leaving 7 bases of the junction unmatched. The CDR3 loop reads CASRGSGRSKNIQYF. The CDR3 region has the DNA TGTGCCAGCAGGGGTAGCGGGAGATCTAAAAACATTCAGTACTTC.

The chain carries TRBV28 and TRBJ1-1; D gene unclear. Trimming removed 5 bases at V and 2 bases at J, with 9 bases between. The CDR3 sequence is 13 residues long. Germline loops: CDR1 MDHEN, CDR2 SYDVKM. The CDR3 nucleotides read TGTGCCAGCAGTCTCTGGGCAAACACTGAAGCTTTCTTT. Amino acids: CASSLWANTEAFF.

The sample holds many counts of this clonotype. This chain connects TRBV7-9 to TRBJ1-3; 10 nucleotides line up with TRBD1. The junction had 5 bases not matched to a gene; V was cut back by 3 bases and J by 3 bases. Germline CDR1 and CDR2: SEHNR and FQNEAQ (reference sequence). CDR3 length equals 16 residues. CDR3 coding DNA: TGTGCCAGCAGCTTCGACAGGGGGCTATTTGGAAACACCATATATTTT. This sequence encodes CASSFDRGLFGNTIYF.

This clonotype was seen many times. The DNA for the CDR3 is TGTGCCATCAGTGTGAGACAGGTAGATACGCAGTATTTT. Its translation: CAISVRQVDTQYF. The genes are TRBV10-3 and TRBJ2-3; possibly TRBD1 for D (6 bases). Per germline, CDR1 ENHRY and CDR2 SYGVKD. The CDR3 length is 13 residues. Trimming cost V 4 bases and J 5 bases, with 10 bases left between them.

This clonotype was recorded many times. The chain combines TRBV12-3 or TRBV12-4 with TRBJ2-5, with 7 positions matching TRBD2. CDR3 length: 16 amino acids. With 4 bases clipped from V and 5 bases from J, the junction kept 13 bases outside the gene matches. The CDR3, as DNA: TGTGCCAGCAGTTCGCTAGCGGAGGGCCCCCCCGAGACCCAGTACTTC. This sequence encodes CASSSLAEGPPETQYF.

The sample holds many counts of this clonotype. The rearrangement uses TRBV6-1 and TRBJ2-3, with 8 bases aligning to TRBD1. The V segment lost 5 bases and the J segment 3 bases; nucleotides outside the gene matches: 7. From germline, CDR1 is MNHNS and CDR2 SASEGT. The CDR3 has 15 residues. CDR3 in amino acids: CASSLTGAKTDTQYF. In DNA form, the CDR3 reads TGTGCCAGCAGTCTGACAGGGGCTAAGACAGATACGCAGTATTTT.

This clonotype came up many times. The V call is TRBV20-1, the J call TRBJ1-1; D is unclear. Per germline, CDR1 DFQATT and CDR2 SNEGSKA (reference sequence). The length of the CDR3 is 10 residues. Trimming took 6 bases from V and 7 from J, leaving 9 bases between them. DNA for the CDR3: TGCAGTGCCCAGGCCCTTGAAGCTTTCTTT. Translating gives CSAQALEAFF.

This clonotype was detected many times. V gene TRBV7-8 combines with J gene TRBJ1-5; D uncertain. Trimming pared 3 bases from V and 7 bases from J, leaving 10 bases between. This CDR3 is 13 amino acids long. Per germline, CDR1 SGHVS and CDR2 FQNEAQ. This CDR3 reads CASSFGQKQPQHF. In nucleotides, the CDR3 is TGTGCCAGCAGCTTCGGTCAAAAGCAGCCCCAGCATTTT. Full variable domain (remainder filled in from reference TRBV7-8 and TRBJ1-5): GAGVSQSPRYKVAKRGQDVALRCDPISGHVSLFWYQQALGQGPEFLTYFQNEAQLDKSGLPSDRFFAERPEGSVSTLKIQRTQQEDSAVYLCASSFGQKQPQHFGDGTRLSIL.